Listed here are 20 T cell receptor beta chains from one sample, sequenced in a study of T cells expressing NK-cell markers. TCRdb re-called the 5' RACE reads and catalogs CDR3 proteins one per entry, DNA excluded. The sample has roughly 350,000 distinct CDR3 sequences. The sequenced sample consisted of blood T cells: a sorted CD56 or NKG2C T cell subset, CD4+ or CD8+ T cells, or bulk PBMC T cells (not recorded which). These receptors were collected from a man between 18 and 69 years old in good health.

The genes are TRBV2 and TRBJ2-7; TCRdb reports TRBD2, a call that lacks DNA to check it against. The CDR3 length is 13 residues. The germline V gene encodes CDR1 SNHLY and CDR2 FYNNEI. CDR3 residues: CASRTPAKYEQYF.

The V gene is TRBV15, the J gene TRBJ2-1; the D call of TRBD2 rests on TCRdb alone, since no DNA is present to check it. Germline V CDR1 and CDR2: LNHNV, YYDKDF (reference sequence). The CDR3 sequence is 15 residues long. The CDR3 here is CATSKRGAGLNEQFF. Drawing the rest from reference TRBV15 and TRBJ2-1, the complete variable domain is DAMVIQNPRYQVTQFGKPVTLSCSQTLNHNVMYWYQQKSSQAPKLLFHYYDKDFNNEADTPDNFQSRRPNTSFCFLDIRSPGLGDTAMYLCATSKRGAGLNEQFFGPGTRLTVL.

The CDR3 sequence is CASSFGLAYLNTQYF. The V and J genes are TRBV7-9 and TRBJ2-3; with no DNA, the TCRdb D assignment of TRBD2 cannot be verified. Germline CDR1 reads SEHNR; CDR2 reads FQNEAQ (reference sequence). The CDR3 is made up of 15 amino acids.

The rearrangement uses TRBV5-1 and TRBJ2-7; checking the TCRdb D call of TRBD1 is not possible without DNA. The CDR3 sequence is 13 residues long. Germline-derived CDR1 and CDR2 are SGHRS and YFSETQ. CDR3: CASSWDRGYEQYF.

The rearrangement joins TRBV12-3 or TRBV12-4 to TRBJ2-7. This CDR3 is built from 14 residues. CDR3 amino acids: CASSLSWGSYEQYF.

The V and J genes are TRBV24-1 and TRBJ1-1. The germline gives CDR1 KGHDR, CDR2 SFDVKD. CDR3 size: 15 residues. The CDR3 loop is CATSAGGTGNTEAFF.

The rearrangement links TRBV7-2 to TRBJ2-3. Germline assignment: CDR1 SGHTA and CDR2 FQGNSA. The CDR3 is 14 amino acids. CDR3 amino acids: CASRNRASTDTQYF.

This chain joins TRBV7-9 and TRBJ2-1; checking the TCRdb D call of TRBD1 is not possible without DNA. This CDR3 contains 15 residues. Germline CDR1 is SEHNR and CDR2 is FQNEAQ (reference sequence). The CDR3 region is CASSLGASGANEQFF.

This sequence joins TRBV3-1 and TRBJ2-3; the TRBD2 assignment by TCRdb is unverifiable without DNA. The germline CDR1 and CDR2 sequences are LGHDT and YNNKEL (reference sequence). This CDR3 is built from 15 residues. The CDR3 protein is CASARLAGLPDTQYF.

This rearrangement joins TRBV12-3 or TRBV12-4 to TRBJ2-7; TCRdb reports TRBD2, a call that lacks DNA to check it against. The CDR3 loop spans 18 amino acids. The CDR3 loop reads CASSLALGSASSPLGQYF.

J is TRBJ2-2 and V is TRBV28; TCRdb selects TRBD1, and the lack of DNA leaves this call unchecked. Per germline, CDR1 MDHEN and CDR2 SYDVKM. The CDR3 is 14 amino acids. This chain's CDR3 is CASSRGGHTGELFF.

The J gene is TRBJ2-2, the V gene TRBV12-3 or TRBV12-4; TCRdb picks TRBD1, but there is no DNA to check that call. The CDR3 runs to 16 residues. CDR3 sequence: CASSFAGQRNTGELFF.

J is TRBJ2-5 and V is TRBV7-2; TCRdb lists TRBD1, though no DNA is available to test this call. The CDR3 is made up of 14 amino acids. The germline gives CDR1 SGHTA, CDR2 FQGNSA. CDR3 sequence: CASRRGSLQETQYF.

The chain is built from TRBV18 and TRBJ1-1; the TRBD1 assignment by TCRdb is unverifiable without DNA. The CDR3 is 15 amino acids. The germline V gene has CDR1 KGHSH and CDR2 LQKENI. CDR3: CASSPLSGGNTEAFF. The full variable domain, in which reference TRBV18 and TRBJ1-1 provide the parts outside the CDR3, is NAGVMQNPRHLVRRRGQEARLRCSPMKGHSHVYWYRQLPEEGLKFMVYLQKENIIDESGMPKERFSAEFPKEGPSILRIQQVVRGDSAAYFCASSPLSGGNTEAFFGQGTRLTVV.

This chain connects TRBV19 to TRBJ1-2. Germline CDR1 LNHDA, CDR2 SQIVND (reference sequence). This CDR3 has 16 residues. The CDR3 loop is CASSLTLGALGYGYTF.

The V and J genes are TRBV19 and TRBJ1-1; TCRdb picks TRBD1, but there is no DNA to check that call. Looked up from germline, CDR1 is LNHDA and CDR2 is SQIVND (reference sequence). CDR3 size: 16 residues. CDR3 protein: CASPRGQGIPNTEAFF.

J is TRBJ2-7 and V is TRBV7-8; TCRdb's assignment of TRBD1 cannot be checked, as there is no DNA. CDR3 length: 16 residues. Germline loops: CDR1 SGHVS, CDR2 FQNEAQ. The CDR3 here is CASSQGGRTGYAEQYF.

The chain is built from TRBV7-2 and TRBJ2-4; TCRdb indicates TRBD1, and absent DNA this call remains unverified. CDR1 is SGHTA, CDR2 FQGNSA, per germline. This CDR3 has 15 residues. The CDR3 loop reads CASSLRAGSENIQYF.

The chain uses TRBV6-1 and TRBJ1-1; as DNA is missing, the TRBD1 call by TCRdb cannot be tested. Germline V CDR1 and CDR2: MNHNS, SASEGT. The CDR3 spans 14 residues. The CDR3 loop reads CASRKGAMGTEAFF.

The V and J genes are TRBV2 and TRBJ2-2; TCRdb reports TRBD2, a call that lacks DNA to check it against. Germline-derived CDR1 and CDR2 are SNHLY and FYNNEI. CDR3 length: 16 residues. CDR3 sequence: CASTDSGGFYTGELFF.